These T cell receptor beta chains were read from a single sample in a study of a mutant IDH1 vaccine in newly diagnosed glioma. TCRdb's table, derived via immunoSEQ multiplex PCR, lists solely in-frame clones and lacks some. The sample records tens of thousands of clones, approximately 91% being singletons. This material consisted of PBMCs, taken from a glioma patient treated with radiotherapy, temozolomide or both. Receptors originate from a man aged 30 to 39 with glioma. CDR3s leave out the opening cysteine and the closing phenylalanine or tryptophan.

j_gene | len | v_gene | CDR3aa
TRBJ2-1 | 17 | TRBV4-1 | ASSQGRGTWTGSYNEQF
TRBJ2-7 | 13 | TRBV9 | ASSAGLASSYEQY
TRBJ1-4 | 11 | TRBV6-5 | ASSYSGGEKLF
TRBJ1-1 | 12 | TRBV18 | ASSLDRGNTEAF
TRBJ2-2 | 12 | TRBV2 | ASTGGSDTGELF
TRBJ2-3 | 14 | TRBV18 | ASSRSGQRTTDTQY
TRBJ2-5 | 13 | TRBV7-2 | ASSLEMGRVGAQY
TRBJ2-1 | 15 | TRBV15 | ATSRAQAGGGYNEQF
TRBJ1-1 | 11 | TRBV27 | ASSWSMNTEAF
TRBJ1-2 | 12 | TRBV5-4 | ASSLPGANYGYT
TRBJ2-2 | 13 | TRBV5-1 | ASSLVAGAAGELF
TRBJ2-5 | 16 | TRBV18 | ASSPSEVGQGAGETQY
TRBJ2-1 | 9 | TRBV20-1 | SATLADEQF
TRBJ2-7 | 14 | TRBV14 | ASSHPPGLGSYEQY
TRBJ1-2 | 13 | TRBV6-5 | ASSHKGVALYGYT
TRBJ2-1 | 13 | TRBV19 | ASSISGGLYNEQF
TRBJ2-2 | 16 | TRBV15 | ATSTPGGRTSGTGELF
TRBJ2-4 | 12 | TRBV5-1 | ASSAVGVTDIQY
TRBJ2-3 | 11 | TRBV5-1 | ASSRVPPDTQY
TRBJ2-1 | 17 | TRBV2 | ASRAGTSGRGHSYNEQF
TRBJ2-1 | 12 | TRBV6-6 | ASSYGGVYNEQF
TRBJ1-5 | 13 | TRBV27 | ASSLRDGEGEPQH